This TCR beta chain was retrieved from a study of early T cells in non-severe SARS-CoV-2 infection. Study-level background: From unsorted whole blood, bulk RNA was sequenced, and the chains remained unpaired.

Overall study results and limits: Matching results from VDJdb favored anti-spike CD8 responses, leaving private and CD4 specificities undetected.

Attachment of unique molecular identifiers to individual cDNA molecules was performed. MiXCR was run by TCRdb on the 5' RACE reads, yielding one entry per CDR3 protein. This sample carries 45,000 to 65,000 distinct CDR3 sequences, approximately 10% of them seen once, and the ten largest clones take less than 15%. In the case of this clonotype: Its antigen remains unknown.

The CDR3 spans 13 residues. With V trimmed by 3 bases and J by 5 bases, 2 bases remained unmatched. Germline CDR1 is SEHNR and CDR2 is FQNEAQ (reference sequence). Sequenced input: whole blood. The rearrangement links TRBV7-9 to TRBJ2-3, with 7 bases identical to TRBD2. This receptor was identified in an adult who was a healthcare worker with PCR-confirmed SARS-CoV-2 infection or an uninfected control (not recorded which). In nucleotides, the CDR3 is TGTGCCAGCAGCTTTTCTAGCGGAGATACGCAGTATTTT. It encodes CASSFSSGDTQYF. Full variable domain (remainder filled in from reference TRBV7-9 and TRBJ2-3): DTGVSQNPRHKITKRGQNVTFRCDPISEHNRLYWYRQTLGQGPEFLTYFQNEAQLEKSRLLSDRFSAERPKGSFSTLEIQRTEQGDSAMYLCASSFSSGDTQYFGPGTRLTVL.